Shown below are 6 T cell receptor beta chains from a single sample sequenced in a study of lymphopenia after photon versus proton radiotherapy. Here immunoSEQ multiplex PCR was the method, and the copy in TCRdb shows in-frame clones only, minus some. The sample contains 55,000 to 85,000 clones, just under 95% of which appear only once. Sequenced here: peripheral blood, sampled from a patient treated with photon-based radiotherapy. The source is a woman aged 40 to 50 with cholangiocarcinoma.

This chain uses TRBV30 with TRBJ2-3; tentative D call: TRBD2 (5 bases). V lost 0 bases, J lost 3 bases, and 13 bases lay in between. The CDR3 contains 15 residues. Per the germline V gene, CDR1 is GTSNPN and CDR2 is SVGIG (reference sequence). The CDR3, as DNA: TGTGCCTGGAGTGTTAACGGGGTTTCGACAGATACGCAGTATTTT. It translates to CAWSVNGVSTDTQYF.

This clone was counted a single time. The chain employs TRBV13 and TRBJ1-1; D is perhaps TRBD1 (5 bases). The V gene lost 0 bases and the J gene lost 1 base, with 6 bases spanning the gap. The length of the CDR3 is 14 residues. Germline V gives CDR1 PRHDT, CDR2 FYEKMQ (reference sequence). This chain's CDR3 is CASSLGGENTEAFF. The CDR3 bases are TGTGCCAGCAGCTTAGGGGGGGAGAACACTGAAGCTTTCTTT.

The gene calls are TRBV28 and TRBJ2-5; possible D gene TRBD1, 6 bases. The length of the CDR3 is 14 residues. V was cut by 8 bases and J by 0 bases, with 13 bases left in between. The germline CDR1 and CDR2 sequences are MDHEN and SYDVKM. CDR3 residues: CASLGTSYQETQYF. The DNA for the CDR3 is TGTGCCAGCCTCGGGACATCGTACCAAGAGACCCAGTACTTC.

This CDR3 reads CASSEVEWLVTEAFF. CDR3 nucleotide sequence: TGTGCCAGCAGTGAAGTTGAGTGGTTAGTAACTGAAGCTTTCTTT. V usage is TRBV6-4 and J usage is TRBJ1-1; D is ambiguous. The CDR3 covers 15 residues. The ends were cut back, 3 bases at V and 5 bases at J, with 16 bases in the middle. CDR1 is MRHNA and CDR2 is SNTAGT in the germline V gene.

The V call is TRBV19, the J call TRBJ2-5; tentatively, D is TRBD1 (5 bases). Trimming shortened V by 1 base and J by 0 bases, and 9 bases separated the two germline ends. The CDR3 runs to 15 residues. Germline V gene sequence: CDR1 LNHDA, CDR2 SQIVND (reference sequence). The CDR3 DNA follows: TGTGCCAGTAGTATAGTAACAGGACACCAAGAGACCCAGTACTTC. It codes for CASSIVTGHQETQYF.

The chain uses TRBV19 and TRBJ1-6; possible D gene TRBD1, 6 bases. Trimming removed 6 bases at V and 5 bases at J, with 11 bases between. The CDR3 totals 14 residues. Looked up from germline, CDR1 is LNHDA and CDR2 is SQIVND (reference sequence). CDR3 residues: CASRPGHNNSPLHF. In DNA, the CDR3 is TGTGCCAGTAGGCCGGGACACAATAATTCACCCCTCCACTTT.